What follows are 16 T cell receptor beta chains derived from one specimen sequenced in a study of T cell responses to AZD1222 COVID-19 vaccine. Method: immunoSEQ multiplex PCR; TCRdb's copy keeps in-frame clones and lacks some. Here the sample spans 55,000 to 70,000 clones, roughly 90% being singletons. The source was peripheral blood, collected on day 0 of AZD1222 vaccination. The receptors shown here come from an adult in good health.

CDR3 in amino acids: CASSSNLGGGREDTQYF. In nucleotides, the CDR3 is TGTGCCAGCAGCTCCAATTTAGGAGGGGGCAGGGAAGATACGCAGTATTTT. The V and J genes are TRBV7-2 and TRBJ2-3; D is possibly TRBD1 (7 bases). Germline lookup yields CDR1 SGHTA and CDR2 FQGNSA. Trimming cost V 4 bases and J 5 bases, with 22 bases left between them. The CDR3 consists of 17 residues. The full variable domain, its missing parts supplied by reference TRBV7-2 and TRBJ2-3, is GAGVSQSPSNKVTEKGKDVELRCDPISGHTALYWYRQSLGQGLEFLIYFQGNSAPDKSGLPSDRFSAERTGGSVSTLTIQRTQQEDSAVYLCASSSNLGGGREDTQYFGPGTRLTVL.

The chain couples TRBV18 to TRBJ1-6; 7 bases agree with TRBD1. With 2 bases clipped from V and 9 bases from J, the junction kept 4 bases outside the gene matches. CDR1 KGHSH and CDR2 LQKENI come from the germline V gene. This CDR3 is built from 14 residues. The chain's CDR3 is CASSPTGERSPLHF. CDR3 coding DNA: TGTGCCAGCTCACCAACAGGGGAACGTTCACCCCTCCACTTT.

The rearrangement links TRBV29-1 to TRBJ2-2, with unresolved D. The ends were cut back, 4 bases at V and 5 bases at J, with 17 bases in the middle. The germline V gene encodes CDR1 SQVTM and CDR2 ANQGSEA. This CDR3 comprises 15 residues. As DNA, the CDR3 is TGCAGCGTTGGGTCGGGTCTGGTAGGGACCGGGGAGCTGTTTTTT. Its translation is CSVGSGLVGTGELFF.

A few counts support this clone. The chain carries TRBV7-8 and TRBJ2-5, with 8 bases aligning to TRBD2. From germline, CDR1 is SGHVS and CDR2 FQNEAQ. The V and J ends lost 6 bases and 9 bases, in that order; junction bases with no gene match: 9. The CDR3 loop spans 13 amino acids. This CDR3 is CASRLPGLGAQYF. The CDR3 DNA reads TGTGCCAGCAGACTCCCGGGACTAGGGGCCCAGTACTTC. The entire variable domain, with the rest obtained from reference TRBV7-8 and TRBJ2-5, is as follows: GAGVSQSPRYKVAKRGQDVALRCDPISGHVSLFWYQQALGQGPEFLTYFQNEAQLDKSGLPSDRFFAERPEGSVSTLKIQRTQQEDSAVYLCASRLPGLGAQYFGPGTRLLVL.

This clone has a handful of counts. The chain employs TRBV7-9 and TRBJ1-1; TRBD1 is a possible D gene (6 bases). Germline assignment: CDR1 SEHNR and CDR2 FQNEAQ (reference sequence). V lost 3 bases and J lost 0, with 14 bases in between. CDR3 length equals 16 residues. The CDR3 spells CASSLGGPHLNTEAFF. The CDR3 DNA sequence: TGTGCCAGCAGCTTGGGGGGGCCGCACTTGAACACTGAAGCTTTCTTT. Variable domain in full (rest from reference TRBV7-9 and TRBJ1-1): DTGVSQNPRHKITKRGQNVTFRCDPISEHNRLYWYRQTLGQGPEFLTYFQNEAQLEKSRLLSDRFSAERPKGSFSTLEIQRTEQGDSAMYLCASSLGGPHLNTEAFFGQGTRLTVV.

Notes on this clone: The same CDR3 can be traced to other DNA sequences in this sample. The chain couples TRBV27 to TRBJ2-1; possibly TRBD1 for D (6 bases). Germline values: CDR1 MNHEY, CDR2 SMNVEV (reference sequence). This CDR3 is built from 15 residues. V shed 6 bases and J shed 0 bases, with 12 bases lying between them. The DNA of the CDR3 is TGTGCCAGCAGCCCCGGGACAAGCTCCTACAATGAGCAGTTCTTC. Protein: CASSPGTSSYNEQFF.

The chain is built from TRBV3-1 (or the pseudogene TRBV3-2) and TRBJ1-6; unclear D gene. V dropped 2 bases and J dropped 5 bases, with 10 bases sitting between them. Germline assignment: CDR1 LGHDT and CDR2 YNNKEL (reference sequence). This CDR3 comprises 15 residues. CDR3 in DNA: TGTGCCAGCAGCCAACCCAGCCACAATAATTCACCCCTCCACTTT. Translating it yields CASSQPSHNNSPLHF.

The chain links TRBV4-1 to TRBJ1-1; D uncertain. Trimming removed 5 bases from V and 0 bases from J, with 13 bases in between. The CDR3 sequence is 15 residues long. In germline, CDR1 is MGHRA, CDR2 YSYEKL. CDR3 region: CASSVGGRMNTEAFF. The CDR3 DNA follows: TGCGCCAGCAGCGTCGGAGGCAGGATGAACACTGAAGCTTTCTTT.

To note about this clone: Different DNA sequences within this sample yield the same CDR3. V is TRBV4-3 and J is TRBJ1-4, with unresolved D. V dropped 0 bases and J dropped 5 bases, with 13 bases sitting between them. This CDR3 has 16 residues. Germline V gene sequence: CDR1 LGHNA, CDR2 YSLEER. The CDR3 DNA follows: TGCGCCAGCAGCCAAGATCTTCGCAGGCAAAATGAAAAACTGTTTTTT. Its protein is CASSQDLRRQNEKLFF.

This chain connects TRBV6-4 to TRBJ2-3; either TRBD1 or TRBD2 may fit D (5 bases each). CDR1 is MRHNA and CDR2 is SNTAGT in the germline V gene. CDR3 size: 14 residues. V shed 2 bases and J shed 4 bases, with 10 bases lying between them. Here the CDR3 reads CASSDSRGPDTQYF. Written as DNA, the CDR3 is TGTGCCAGCAGTGACAGCCGGGGCCCAGATACGCAGTATTTT.

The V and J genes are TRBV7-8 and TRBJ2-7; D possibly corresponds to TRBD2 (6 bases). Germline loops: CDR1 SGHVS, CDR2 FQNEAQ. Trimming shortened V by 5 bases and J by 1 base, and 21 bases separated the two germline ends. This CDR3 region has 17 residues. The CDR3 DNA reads TGTGCCAGCAGCACTACGAGGACTAAGGGGCCATCCTACGAGCAGTACTTC. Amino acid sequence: CASSTTRTKGPSYEQYF.

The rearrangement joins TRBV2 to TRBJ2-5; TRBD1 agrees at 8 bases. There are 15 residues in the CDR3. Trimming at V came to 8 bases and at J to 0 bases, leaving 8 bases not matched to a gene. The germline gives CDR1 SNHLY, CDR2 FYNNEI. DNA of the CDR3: TGTGCCAGCGGCGGACAGGGAACCAACCAAGAGACCCAGTACTTC. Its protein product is CASGGQGTNQETQYF.

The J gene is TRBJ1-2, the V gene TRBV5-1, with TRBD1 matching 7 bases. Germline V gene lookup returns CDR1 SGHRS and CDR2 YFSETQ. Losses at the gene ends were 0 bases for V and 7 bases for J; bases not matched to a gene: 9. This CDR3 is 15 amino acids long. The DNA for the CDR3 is TGCGCCAGCAGCTTGGCCTGGGGGGACAGAGGTGGCTACACCTTC. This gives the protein CASSLAWGDRGGYTF. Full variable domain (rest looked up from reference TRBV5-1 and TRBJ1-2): KAGVTQTPRYLIKTRGQQVTLSCSPISGHRSVSWYQQTPGQGLQFLFEYFSETQRNKGNFPGRFSGRQFSNSRSEMNVSTLELGDSALYLCASSLAWGDRGGYTFGSGTRLTVV.

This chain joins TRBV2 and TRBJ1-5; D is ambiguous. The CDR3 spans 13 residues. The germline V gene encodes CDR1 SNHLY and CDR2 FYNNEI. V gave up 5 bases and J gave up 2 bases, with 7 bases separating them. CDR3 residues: CASSNRGNQPQHF. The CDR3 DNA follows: TGTGCCAGCAGTAATAGGGGCAATCAGCCCCAGCATTTT.

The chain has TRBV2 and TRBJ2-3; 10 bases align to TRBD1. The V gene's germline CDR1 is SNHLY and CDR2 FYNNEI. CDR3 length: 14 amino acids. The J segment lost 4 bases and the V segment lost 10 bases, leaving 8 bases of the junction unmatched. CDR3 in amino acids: CATTGTGAPDTQYF. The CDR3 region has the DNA TGTGCCACAACCGGGACAGGGGCCCCAGATACGCAGTATTTT.

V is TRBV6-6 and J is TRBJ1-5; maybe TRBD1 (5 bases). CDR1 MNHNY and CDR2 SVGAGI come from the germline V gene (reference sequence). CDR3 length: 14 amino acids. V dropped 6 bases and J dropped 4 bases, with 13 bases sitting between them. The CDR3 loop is CASRPGPGNQPQHF. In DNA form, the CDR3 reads TGTGCCAGCAGGCCGGGACCGGGTAATCAGCCCCAGCATTTT.